Each of the 11 T cell receptor beta chains below was sequenced from the same sample in a study of radiotherapy plus CTLA-4 blockade in lung cancer. Clones were read by immunoSEQ multiplex PCR, and TCRdb kept only the in-frame ones, dropping some. There are some 110,000 clones in the sample; around 75% occur only once, and 4.5% to 5.5% lies in the top ten. This specimen was peripheral blood, taken from a patient treated with radiotherapy plus ipilimumab. The receptor set was obtained from a human donor with non-small cell lung cancer who had a partial response to radiotherapy plus ipilimumab.

The chain couples TRBV11-3 to TRBJ2-2; D gene uncertain. Trimming cost V 5 bases and J 7 bases, with 8 bases left between them. The CDR3 runs to 12 residues. Germline values: CDR1 SGHNT, CDR2 YENEEA. In DNA form, the CDR3 reads TGTGCCAGCAGCCCTCCGAGCGGGGAGCTGTTTTTT. Translated, it gives CASSPPSGELFF.

The chain employs TRBV10-1 and TRBJ2-7; 7 nucleotides line up with TRBD1. The CDR3 is 13 amino acids. The V gene's germline CDR1 is WNHNN and CDR2 SYGVQD (reference sequence). The junction had 6 bases not matched to a gene; V was cut back by 4 bases and J by 6 bases. The CDR3 DNA follows: TGCGCCAGCAGTGCCAACCGGACAGGCGAGCAGTACGTC. Translated, it gives CASSANRTGEQYV.

The chain combines TRBV6-5 with TRBJ1-1, with D hard to call. The V gene's germline CDR1 is MNHEY and CDR2 SVGAGI. Trimming cost V 7 bases and J 6 bases, with 15 bases left between them. CDR3 length: 13 residues. Written as DNA, the CDR3 is TGTGCCAGCACCGTCCACCCCGGGGCTGAAGCTTTCTTT. It is translated as CASTVHPGAEAFF.

This clone was seen more than once but under ten times. The chain couples TRBV6-5 to TRBJ2-2, with 7 bases fitting TRBD2. From germline, CDR1 is MNHEY and CDR2 SVGAGI. The V gene end was trimmed by 6 bases and the J gene end by 6 bases; junction bases not matched to a gene: 4. CDR3 length: 13 amino acids. This CDR3 reads CASSVSGAGELFF. The CDR3 coding sequence is TGTGCCAGCAGCGTGAGCGGGGCCGGGGAGCTGTTTTTT.

The chain couples TRBV9 to TRBJ2-3; tentative D call: TRBD2 (5 bases). CDR1 is SGDLS, CDR2 YYNGEE, per germline. The CDR3 totals 15 residues. V lost 1 base and J lost 2, with 11 bases in between. The CDR3 DNA reads TGTGCCAGCAGCGTACAGCTAGCAGACACAGATACGCAGTATTTT. Amino acids: CASSVQLADTDTQYF.

The V gene is TRBV9, the J gene TRBJ2-7, with 8 bases identical to TRBD1. CDR3 length: 15 amino acids. Per germline, CDR1 SGDLS and CDR2 YYNGEE. The V gene end was trimmed by 0 bases and the J gene end by 5 bases; junction bases not matched to a gene: 7. The CDR3 nucleotides are TGTGCCAGCAGCGTAGATGACAGGGGTCCCCACGAGCAGTACTTC. This translates into CASSVDDRGPHEQYF.

J is TRBJ2-2 and V is TRBV18; no clear D gene. From germline, CDR1 is KGHSH and CDR2 LQKENI. With 6 bases removed from V and 4 bases from J, the gap between germline ends came to 6 bases. The CDR3 has 12 residues. The CDR3: CASSLSTGELFF. The CDR3 DNA reads as TGTGCCAGCTCTCTTTCCACCGGGGAGCTGTTTTTT.

The rearrangement joins TRBV19 to TRBJ1-1, with D hard to call. Trimming took 5 bases from V and 8 from J, leaving 15 bases between them. Looked up from germline, CDR1 is LNHDA and CDR2 is SQIVND (reference sequence). The CDR3 loop spans 13 amino acids. The CDR3 DNA is TGTGCCAGTAGTTTCCAGGAACGGGGAGAAGCTTTCTTT. Translated, it gives CASSFQERGEAFF. Using reference TRBV19 and TRBJ1-1 for the parts outside the CDR3, the full variable domain is DGGITQSPKYLFRKEGQNVTLSCEQNLNHDAMYWYRQDPGQGLRLIYYSQIVNDFQKGDIAEGYSVSREKKESFPLTVTSAQKNPTAFYLCASSFQERGEAFFGQGTRLTVV.

The V call is TRBV5-6, the J call TRBJ2-7; D is possibly TRBD2 (6 bases). Trimming removed 2 bases at V and 5 bases at J, with 17 bases between. Germline V lookup: CDR1 SGHDT, CDR2 YYEEEE. The CDR3 loop spans 15 amino acids. The CDR3 loop is CASSFLTTRGNEQYV. CDR3 nucleotide sequence: TGTGCCAGCAGCTTCCTAACGACCCGCGGGAACGAGCAGTACGTC.

The rearrangement uses TRBV5-1 and TRBJ2-1; D not resolved. Per germline, CDR1 SGHRS and CDR2 YFSETQ. The V end was cut by 0 bases, the J end by 5 bases, with 6 bases between. The CDR3 is 13 residues long. The CDR3 DNA sequence: TGCGCCAGCAGCTTGGGACTTCACAATGAGCAGTTCTTC. Protein product: CASSLGLHNEQFF.

This clone was picked up a small number of times. The chain couples TRBV28 to TRBJ1-4; D is possibly TRBD1 (5 bases). Germline CDR1 and CDR2: MDHEN and SYDVKM. The length of the CDR3 is 15 residues. Between the trimmed V and J ends, which lost 3 bases and 5 bases, there was a span of 13 bases. CDR3 amino acids: CASSFSQGLNEKLFF. CDR3 DNA sequence: TGTGCCAGCAGTTTTAGCCAGGGCCTAAATGAAAAACTGTTTTTT.